This T cell receptor (beta chain) appears in the sequencing data of a study of blood T cell repertoires in COVID-19. Libraries were prepared by immunoSEQ multiplex PCR; TCRdb keeps only in-frame clonotypes and omits some of them. The sample has some 170,000 clones; about four fifths are singletons. V was pared by 5 bases and J by 7 bases, with 14 bases between. This CDR3 region has 13 residues. CDR1 and CDR2 from the germline V gene are SGHAT and FQNNGV. Sequencing was performed on peripheral blood. The chain recombines TRBV11-2 with TRBJ1-2, with no clear D. This sequence was found in an older woman with acute or convalescent COVID-19. The chain's CDR3 is CASSLPGVPGYTF. The CDR3, as DNA: TGTGCCAGCAGCCTACCCGGGGTTCCTGGCTACACCTTC.